The 7 T cell receptor beta chains in this list originate from one sample, sequenced in a study of cytomegalovirus exposure and HLA in healthy donors. The primer mix had 60 Vbeta and 13 Jbeta primers. The assay was immunoSEQ multiplex PCR, and TCRdb's table has in-frame clones only and misses some. This sample has roughly 120,000 clones, with roughly 81% found just once. The sample taken for sequencing was PBMCs. These receptors all come from a woman aged 25 to 39 in good health and CMV-seronegative.

The chain joins TRBV2 to TRBJ2-3; perhaps TRBD1 as D (8 bases). The CDR3 consists of 15 residues. Looked up from germline, CDR1 is SNHLY and CDR2 is FYNNEI. V lost 6 bases to trimming and J lost 11 bases, with 24 bases between them. In nucleotides, the CDR3 is TGTGCCAGCAGGGGCGGGTCCTCACAGGGGGGGGTGCAGTATTTT. Amino acids: CASRGGSSQGGVQYF.

J is TRBJ1-5 and V is TRBV19, with 11 bases identical to TRBD1. The CDR3 sequence is 16 residues long. The germline CDR1 and CDR2 sequences are LNHDA and SQIVND (reference sequence). Trimming took 4 bases from V and 3 from J; bases not matched to a gene: 5. CDR3 in amino acids: CASSSRDRGYNQPQHF. DNA of the CDR3: TGTGCCAGTAGTAGCCGGGACAGGGGGTACAATCAGCCCCAGCATTTT. Full variable domain (remainder filled in from reference TRBV19 and TRBJ1-5): DGGITQSPKYLFRKEGQNVTLSCEQNLNHDAMYWYRQDPGQGLRLIYYSQIVNDFQKGDIAEGYSVSREKKESFPLTVTSAQKNPTAFYLCASSSRDRGYNQPQHFGDGTRLSIL.

V usage is TRBV6-5 and J usage is TRBJ1-2; D is perhaps TRBD1 (5 bases). V was trimmed by 6 bases and J by 6 bases, leaving 20 bases between them. CDR1 is MNHEY, CDR2 SVGAGI, per germline. The CDR3 contains 15 residues. This CDR3 is CASRILQVPPDGYTF. The CDR3 nucleotides are TGTGCCAGCAGGATCCTACAGGTGCCGCCGGATGGCTACACCTTC.

V and J are TRBV7-2 and TRBJ2-1, with D maybe TRBD1 (5 bases). The V gene's germline CDR1 is SGHTA and CDR2 FQGNSA. The ends were cut back, 6 bases at V and 7 bases at J, with 10 bases in the middle. The CDR3 runs to 12 residues. This chain's CDR3 is CASRIPGNEQFF. The CDR3 DNA reads TGTGCCAGCAGGATACCAGGGAATGAGCAGTTCTTC.

CDR3 nucleotides: TGTGCCAGCAGCTCCCGGACGGTGACGGGGAACACCATATATTTT. Translating it yields CASSSRTVTGNTIYF. The chain links TRBV5-6 to TRBJ1-3; D is unclear. V was shortened by 3 bases and J by 7 bases, with 17 bases between the two germline ends. This CDR3 comprises 15 residues. Germline V gives CDR1 SGHDT, CDR2 YYEEEE. The whole variable domain, filled in from reference TRBV5-6 and TRBJ1-3, reads DAGVTQSPTHLIKTRGQQVTLRCSPKSGHDTVSWYQQALGQGPQFIFQYYEEEERQRGNFPDRFSGHQFPNYSSELNVNALLLGDSALYLCASSSRTVTGNTIYFGEGSWLTVV.

This rearrangement joins TRBV30 to TRBJ1-2; 7 bases are shared with TRBD1. This CDR3 has 15 amino acids. V shed 1 base, J shed 4 bases, and the junction held 9 bases outside the gene matches. CDR1 is GTSNPN, CDR2 SVGIG, per germline (reference sequence). The CDR3 DNA is TGTGCCTGGAGTGCCCAGGGGGTCCAAACCTATGGCTACACCTTC. Protein: CAWSAQGVQTYGYTF.

The J gene is TRBJ2-3, the V gene TRBV11-1, with TRBD2 matching over 7 bases. J lost 2 bases, V lost 5 bases, and 7 bases had no gene match. CDR1 is SGHAT and CDR2 is FQDESV in the germline V gene (reference sequence). The CDR3 is made up of 15 amino acids. The CDR3 region has the DNA TGTGCCAGCAGCCCGCGGGGGTTACTCACAGATACGCAGTATTTT. It translates to CASSPRGLLTDTQYF.